This T cell receptor beta chain derives from a study of T cell repertoires and HLA-DP antigens. Study overall: Donors were two male and one female, aged 18-to-29 to 60-to-69. Study-level points and caveats: No separate analysis of naive versus memory CD4+ cells was done.

Primers targeted 54 TRBV and 13 TRBJ segments. Profiled with immunoSEQ multiplex PCR; TCRdb holds only in-frame clones, not every one. Of some 120,000 clones in the sample, 80% to 95% were seen once. A remark on this clone: Antigen: not known.

The germline CDR1 and CDR2 sequences are KGHSH and LQKENI. Trimming took 2 bases from V and 0 from J, leaving 10 bases between them. The CDR3 is 15 amino acids. The TCR originated in a woman in her late teens or twenties in good health and CMV-seronegative. The sequencing input was CD4+ T cells from PBMCs. V and J are TRBV18 and TRBJ1-2, with no clear D. CDR3 loop: CASSPGGGTNYGYTF. DNA for the CDR3: TGTGCCAGCTCACCAGGTGGAGGGACTAACTATGGCTACACCTTC.